The 28 T cell receptor beta chains in this list originate from one sample, sequenced in a study of CD8 T cells in Susac syndrome. Reverse transcription of about 0.45 to 1 ug RNA was performed with random hexamers. Via MiXCR, TCRdb re-called the immunoSEQ multiplex PCR reads, giving one row per CDR3 protein. The sample has approximately 200,000 distinct CDR3 sequences; approximately 96% are singletons. Source material: CD4+ T cells from PBMCs. Source of these receptors: a human donor with multiple sclerosis.

In its sample, this clonotype was seen a few times. The rearrangement uses TRBV18 and TRBJ1-2; TRBD1 is a possible D gene (5 bases). The length of the CDR3 is 13 residues. Trimming removed 3 bases from V and 3 bases from J, with 8 bases in between. Germline lookup yields CDR1 KGHSH and CDR2 LQKENI. DNA of the CDR3: TGTGCCAGCTCACCCTCACAGGACTATGGCTACACCTTC. The encoded protein is CASSPSQDYGYTF.

This chain joins TRBV29-1 and TRBJ1-1, with D hard to call. V lost 3 bases to trimming and J lost 4 bases, with 9 bases between them. The V gene's germline CDR1 is SQVTM and CDR2 ANQGSEA. The CDR3 extends over 12 amino acids. Written as DNA, the CDR3 is TGCAGCGTTGACAGGCAAATCACTGAAGCTTTCTTT. This translates into CSVDRQITEAFF.

The V gene is TRBV7-2, the J gene TRBJ2-1; 7 bases match TRBD2. V shed 3 bases and J 8 bases; nucleotides not matched to a gene: 7. The CDR3 runs 14 residues. Germline V gene sequence: CDR1 SGHTA, CDR2 FQGNSA. This CDR3 is CASSLSSREDEQFF. The DNA of the CDR3 is TGTGCCAGCAGCTTGTCGTCACGGGAGGATGAGCAGTTCTTC.

The rearrangement joins TRBV27 to TRBJ2-7; D is perhaps TRBD1 or TRBD2 (5 bases each). This CDR3 spans 16 amino acids. Germline-derived CDR1 and CDR2 are MNHEY and SMNVEV (reference sequence). Trimming stripped 5 bases from V and 5 bases from J, with 22 bases between. CDR3 DNA sequence: TGTGCCAGCAGTAGGACCCTAGCCCGGGGACCCCACGAGCAGTACTTC. Translating it yields CASSRTLARGPHEQYF.

This chain links TRBV7-9 with TRBJ2-1; 10 bases align to TRBD2. The V gene end was trimmed by 7 bases and the J gene end by 7 bases; junction bases not matched to a gene: 7. The CDR3 is 14 amino acids. Germline V CDR1 and CDR2: SEHNR, FQNEAQ (reference sequence). The CDR3 protein is CASNVELAGNEQFF. CDR3 nucleotides: TGTGCCAGCAACGTCGAACTAGCGGGGAATGAGCAGTTCTTC. Full variable domain (outside the CDR3, taken from reference TRBV7-9 and TRBJ2-1): DTGVSQNPRHKITKRGQNVTFRCDPISEHNRLYWYRQTLGQGPEFLTYFQNEAQLEKSRLLSDRFSAERPKGSFSTLEIQRTEQGDSAMYLCASNVELAGNEQFFGPGTRLTVL.

This rearrangement joins TRBV9 to TRBJ2-7; 8 bases line up with TRBD1. The CDR3 runs to 14 residues. CDR1 is SGDLS, CDR2 YYNGEE, per germline. V gave up 3 bases and J gave up 4 bases; unmatched junction bases: 6. The CDR3 protein is CASSATGGAYEQYF. For the CDR3, the DNA is TGTGCCAGCAGCGCCACAGGGGGAGCATACGAGCAGTACTTC.

The rearrangement joins TRBV9 to TRBJ1-5, with D unclear. The V gene lost 4 bases and the J gene lost 10 bases, with 18 bases spanning the gap. Germline-derived CDR1 and CDR2 are SGDLS and YYNGEE. CDR3 length equals 14 residues. The CDR3 DNA follows: TGTGCCAGCAGCCCTACCCTACTTGGTTCCCCCCAGCATTTT. Translating gives CASSPTLLGSPQHF.

The CDR3 DNA follows: TGCGCCAGCAGCTTGGAAAGGGGGTCTGAAGCTTTCTTT. Translating it yields CASSLERGSEAFF. The genes are TRBV5-1 and TRBJ1-1; a weak D match, TRBD1 (6 bases). Germline V gives CDR1 SGHRS, CDR2 YFSETQ. The CDR3 length is 13 residues. Trimming removed 0 bases from V and 6 bases from J, with 9 bases in between.

A single count supports this clonotype. The chain links TRBV2 to TRBJ2-7; weak D call: TRBD1 (6 bases). This CDR3 is 14 amino acids long. The germline V gene encodes CDR1 SNHLY and CDR2 FYNNEI. With 6 bases removed from V and 2 bases from J, the gap between germline ends came to 14 bases. CDR3 coding DNA: TGTGCCAGCAGGGAGACAGGACCAACCTACGAGCAGTACTTC. Protein product: CASRETGPTYEQYF. Drawing the rest from reference TRBV2 and TRBJ2-7, the complete variable domain is EPEVTQTPSHQVTQMGQEVILRCVPISNHLYFYWYRQILGQKVEFLVSFYNNEISEKSEIFDDQFSVERPDGSNFTLKIRSTKLEDSAMYFCASRETGPTYEQYFGPGTRLTVT.

The J gene is TRBJ2-1, the V gene TRBV12-5, with D unclear. The CDR3 is 14 amino acids. V gave up 6 bases and J gave up 5 bases, with 14 bases separating them. Germline CDR1 reads LGHNT; CDR2 reads FRNRAP. In DNA form, the CDR3 reads TGTGCTAGTGGACACCGTCTGACAAACAATGAGCAGTTCTTC. Amino acids: CASGHRLTNNEQFF. Full variable domain (rest looked up from reference TRBV12-5 and TRBJ2-1): DARVTQTPRHKVTEMGQEVTMRCQPILGHNTVFWYRQTMMQGLELLAYFRNRAPLDDSGMPKDRFSAEMPDATLATLKIQPSEPRDSAVYFCASGHRLTNNEQFFGPGTRLTVL.

This rearrangement joins TRBV12-3 or TRBV12-4 to TRBJ2-7; no clear D gene. The CDR3 contains 14 residues. Trimming removed 2 bases at V and 5 bases at J, with 13 bases between. CDR3 loop: CASSLSPPGNEQYF. The CDR3 region has the DNA TGTGCCAGCAGTTTATCCCCGCCTGGGAACGAGCAGTACTTC.

The chain combines TRBV6-1 with TRBJ1-2, with 9 bases that match TRBD1. This CDR3 contains 15 residues. CDR1 and CDR2 from the germline V gene are MNHNS and SASEGT. V shed 2 bases and J 3 bases; nucleotides not matched to a gene: 4. CDR3 bases: TGTGCCAGCAGTGAAAGGGACAGGGCCTACTATGGCTACACCTTC. It translates to CASSERDRAYYGYTF.

The rearrangement links TRBV5-6 to TRBJ1-6; 8 bases map to TRBD1. This CDR3 region has 15 residues. CDR1 is SGHDT and CDR2 is YYEEEE in the germline V gene. V lost 4 bases, J lost 7 bases, and 7 bases stayed unmatched. Written as DNA, the CDR3 is TGTGCCAGCAGCCGAGTGGGACAGGCCAATTCACCCCTCCACTTT. This sequence encodes CASSRVGQANSPLHF.

This rearrangement joins TRBV9 to TRBJ1-6, with D tentatively TRBD1 (5 bases). The CDR3 sequence is 15 residues long. With 2 bases removed from V and 6 bases from J, the gap between germline ends came to 12 bases. Germline V gene lookup returns CDR1 SGDLS and CDR2 YYNGEE. As DNA, the CDR3 is TGTGCCAGCAGCGTTGCTGGACACCTTAATTCACCCCTCCACTTT. It yields the protein CASSVAGHLNSPLHF.

V gene TRBV25-1 combines with J gene TRBJ2-7; 10 bases agree with TRBD1. Germline V gene lookup returns CDR1 MGHDK and CDR2 SYGVNS. The CDR3 is made up of 15 amino acids. The V and J ends lost 3 bases and 4 bases, in that order; junction bases with no gene match: 6. CDR3 loop: CASSEDRGNIYEQYF. The DNA of the CDR3 is TGTGCCAGCAGTGAGGACAGGGGGAATATTTACGAGCAGTACTTC.

This chain joins TRBV7-9 and TRBJ2-7, with 7 nucleotides matching TRBD1. This CDR3 has 15 residues. V was pared by 6 bases and J by 2 bases, with 10 bases of the junction left unmatched. Germline V gives CDR1 SEHNR, CDR2 FQNEAQ (reference sequence). The CDR3 region is CASRPRDSLTYEQYF. CDR3 coding DNA: TGTGCCAGCAGACCACGGGACAGTCTTACCTACGAGCAGTACTTC.

CDR3 in amino acids: CASSVSRGREKLFF. The CDR3 nucleotides are TGTGCCAGCAGCGTGAGCAGGGGGCGCGAAAAACTGTTTTTT. The chain links TRBV9 to TRBJ1-4; the match to TRBD1 covers 8 bases. Germline V lookup: CDR1 SGDLS, CDR2 YYNGEE. V lost 2 bases, J lost 8 bases, and 5 bases stayed unmatched. CDR3 size: 14 residues.

V gene TRBV12-3 or TRBV12-4 combines with J gene TRBJ1-1; 8 positions match TRBD1. J was trimmed by 8 bases and V by 7 bases; bases with no gene match: 6. The length of the CDR3 is 12 residues. CDR3 sequence: CASNLQGEEAFF. The CDR3 bases are TGTGCCAGCAACCTACAGGGGGAGGAAGCTTTCTTT.

V usage is TRBV28 and J usage is TRBJ2-4; D is unresolved. Germline V lookup: CDR1 MDHEN, CDR2 SYDVKM. CDR3 size: 14 residues. The ends were cut back, 3 bases at V and 0 bases at J, with 6 bases in the middle. CDR3 nucleotide sequence: TGTGCCAGCAGTTTCCCCTCAGCCAAAAACATTCAGTACTTC. Translating it yields CASSFPSAKNIQYF.

This chain joins TRBV6-5 and TRBJ2-3; 9 bases line up with TRBD1. Germline V gene lookup returns CDR1 MNHEY and CDR2 SVGAGI. Losses at the gene ends were 0 bases for V and 3 bases for J; bases not matched to a gene: 7. The CDR3 totals 17 residues. This CDR3 reads CASSYSRDRALTDTQYF. Here the CDR3 DNA reads TGTGCCAGCAGTTACTCCCGGGACAGGGCTTTAACAGATACGCAGTATTTT.

J is TRBJ1-5 and V is TRBV5-6; 8 bases match TRBD1. The V and J ends lost 4 bases and 2 bases, in that order; junction bases with no gene match: 8. CDR1 SGHDT and CDR2 YYEEEE come from the germline V gene. The CDR3 length is 16 residues. DNA for the CDR3: TGTGCCAGCAGCACGACAGGGGACTTGGGCAATCAGCCCCAGCATTTT. Protein product: CASSTTGDLGNQPQHF.

The rearrangement uses TRBV9 and TRBJ2-7; either TRBD1 or TRBD2 may supply D (6 bases each). The CDR3 extends over 15 amino acids. Germline values: CDR1 SGDLS, CDR2 YYNGEE. The V gene lost 0 bases and the J gene lost 0 bases, with 10 bases spanning the gap. Here the CDR3 reads CASSVEGGTSYEQYF. The CDR3 DNA reads as TGTGCCAGCAGCGTAGAGGGGGGAACCTCCTACGAGCAGTACTTC.

The rearrangement joins TRBV11-2 to TRBJ2-1; D remains unclear. In germline, CDR1 is SGHAT, CDR2 FQNNGV. This CDR3 is built from 16 residues. Trimming removed 5 bases at V and 2 bases at J, with 16 bases between. The CDR3 bases are TGTGCCAGCAGCCCAAGTGGACGGAATGCCTACAATGAGCAGTTCTTC. This codes for CASSPSGRNAYNEQFF. Together with reference TRBV11-2 and TRBJ2-1, the CDR3 gives the full variable domain: EAGVAQSPRYKIIEKRQSVAFWCNPISGHATLYWYQQILGQGPKLLIQFQNNGVVDDSQLPKDRFSAERLKGVDSTLKIQPAKLEDSAVYLCASSPSGRNAYNEQFFGPGTRLTVL.

The chain carries TRBV20-1 and TRBJ2-4; D is perhaps TRBD1 (6 bases). The germline V and J ends were trimmed by 4 bases and 0 bases, with 10 bases remaining between them. The germline V gene encodes CDR1 DFQATT and CDR2 SNEGSKA (reference sequence). The CDR3 sequence is 14 residues long. The CDR3 sequence: CSAMDSLAKNIQYF. The CDR3 DNA reads as TGCAGTGCTATGGACAGCCTAGCCAAAAACATTCAGTACTTC.

The chain recombines TRBV11-2 with TRBJ2-3; 11 bases match TRBD2. CDR1 and CDR2 from the germline V gene are SGHAT and FQNNGV. The CDR3 loop spans 18 amino acids. The J segment lost 1 base and the V segment lost 5 bases, leaving 11 bases of the junction unmatched. DNA for the CDR3: TGTGCCAGCAGCCACGTAGCGGGGGGGCTCGTGGGCACAGATACGCAGTATTTT. This sequence encodes CASSHVAGGLVGTDTQYF.

This chain connects TRBV30 to TRBJ2-7; 8 nucleotides line up with TRBD1. The length of the CDR3 is 12 residues. V dropped 3 bases and J dropped 3; count of bases not matched to a gene: 1. Germline V gene lookup returns CDR1 GTSNPN and CDR2 SVGIG (reference sequence). The CDR3, as DNA: TGTGCCTGGAGCGGACAGGGCTACGAGCAGTACTTC. This translates into CAWSGQGYEQYF.

This clonotype has only a few counts. The chain links TRBV6-2 or TRBV6-3 to TRBJ1-1; no definite D call. V shed 2 bases and J shed 2 bases, with 3 bases lying between them. This CDR3 is built from 12 residues. Germline CDR1 is MNHEY and CDR2 is SVGEGT. CDR3 protein: CASSYSNTEAFF. CDR3 DNA sequence: TGTGCCAGCAGTTACAGTAACACTGAAGCTTTCTTT.

The chain links TRBV20-1 to TRBJ2-5; the D gene is possibly TRBD1 (6 bases). V lost 3 bases to trimming and J lost 6 bases, with 17 bases between them. CDR3 length equals 14 residues. Germline V gene lookup returns CDR1 DFQATT and CDR2 SNEGSKA (reference sequence). The CDR3 region is CSASSGRGVQTQYF. The DNA of the CDR3 is TGCAGTGCTAGTTCGGGCAGGGGCGTACAGACCCAGTACTTC.